These 2 T cell receptor beta chains were sequenced from one sample in a study of cytomegalovirus exposure and HLA in healthy donors. PCR employed 60 Vbeta and 13 Jbeta primers. The protocol was immunoSEQ multiplex PCR, while the TCRdb copy is restricted to in-frame clones and leaves out a portion. The table shows 120,000 or so clones, with roughly two thirds occurring only once. The sample comprised PBMCs. Source of these receptors: a man aged 25 to 45 in good health and CMV-seropositive.

This clone was counted a few times. The rearrangement links TRBV6-1 to TRBJ1-5; no clear D. Germline CDR1 MNHNS, CDR2 SASEGT. The V end lost 8 bases, the J end lost 0 bases, and 14 bases lay between the germline ends. The CDR3 consists of 15 residues. CDR3 nucleotide sequence: TGTGCCAGCGGAAAGACCGGGAATAGCAATCAGCCCCAGCATTTT. It encodes CASGKTGNSNQPQHF.

This chain uses TRBV5-1 with TRBJ2-7, with D possibly TRBD1 on 5 matching bases. The CDR3 length is 15 residues. V lost 4 bases and J 3 bases, leaving 17 bases between the germline ends. Per the germline V gene, CDR1 is SGHRS and CDR2 is YFSETQ. The CDR3 coding sequence is TGCGCCAGCAGCCAATTGGAGCGTCAGGGCTACGAGCAGTACTTC. Protein product: CASSQLERQGYEQYF.